This T cell receptor beta chain was profiled in a study of blood T cell repertoires in COVID-19. Study at large: Whether acute or convalescent, the COVID-19 samples came from the United States, Italy and Spain.

Germline loops: CDR1 SGHRS, CDR2 YFSETQ. CDR3 size: 15 residues. V was clipped by 1 base and J by 4 bases, with 15 bases between them. Method: immunoSEQ multiplex PCR; TCRdb's copy keeps in-frame clones and lacks some. The table shows approximately 390,000 clones, with roughly 90% occurring only once. The TCR comes from a woman aged 40 to 50 with acute COVID-19. The chain recombines TRBV5-1 with TRBJ2-7; D might be TRBD1 (6 bases). The sample consisted of PBMCs or T cells enriched from blood (not recorded which). This chain's CDR3 is CASSLYSPGEYEQYF. The DNA of the CDR3 is TGCGCCAGCAGCTTGTATTCCCCAGGGGAATACGAGCAGTACTTC.